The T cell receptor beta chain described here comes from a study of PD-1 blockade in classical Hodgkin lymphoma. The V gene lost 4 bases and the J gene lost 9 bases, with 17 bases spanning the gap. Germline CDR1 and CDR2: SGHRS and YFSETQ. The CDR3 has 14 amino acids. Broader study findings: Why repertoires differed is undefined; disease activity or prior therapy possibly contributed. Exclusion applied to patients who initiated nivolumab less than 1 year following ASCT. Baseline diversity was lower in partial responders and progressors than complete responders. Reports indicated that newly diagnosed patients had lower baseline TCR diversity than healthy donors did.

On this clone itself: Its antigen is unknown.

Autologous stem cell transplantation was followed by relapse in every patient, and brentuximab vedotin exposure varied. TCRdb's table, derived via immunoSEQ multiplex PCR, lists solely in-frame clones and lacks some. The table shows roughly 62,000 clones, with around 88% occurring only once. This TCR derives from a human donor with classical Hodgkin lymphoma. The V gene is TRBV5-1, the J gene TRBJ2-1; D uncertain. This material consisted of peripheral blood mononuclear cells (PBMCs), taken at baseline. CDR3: CASSPPDRTGEQFF. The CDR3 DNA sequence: TGCGCCAGCAGCCCCCCAGATAGAACGGGTGAGCAGTTCTTC.